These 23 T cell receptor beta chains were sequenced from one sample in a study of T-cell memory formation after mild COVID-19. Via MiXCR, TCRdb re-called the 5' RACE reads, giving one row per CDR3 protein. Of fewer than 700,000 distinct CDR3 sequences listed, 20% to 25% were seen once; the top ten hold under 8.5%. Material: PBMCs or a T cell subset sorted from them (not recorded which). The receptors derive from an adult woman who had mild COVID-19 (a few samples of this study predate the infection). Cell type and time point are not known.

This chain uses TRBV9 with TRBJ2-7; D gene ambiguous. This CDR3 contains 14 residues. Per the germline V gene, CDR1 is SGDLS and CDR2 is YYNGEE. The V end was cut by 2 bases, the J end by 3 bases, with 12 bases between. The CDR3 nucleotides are TGTGCCAGCAGCGTGGACGATCGAGGCTACGAGCAGTACTTC. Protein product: CASSVDDRGYEQYF.

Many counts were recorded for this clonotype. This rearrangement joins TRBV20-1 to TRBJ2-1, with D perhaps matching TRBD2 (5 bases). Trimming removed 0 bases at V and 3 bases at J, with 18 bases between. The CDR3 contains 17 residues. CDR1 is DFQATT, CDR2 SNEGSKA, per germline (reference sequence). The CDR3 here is CSARDPIGGSNYNEQFF. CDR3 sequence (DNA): TGCAGTGCTAGAGATCCAATTGGAGGAAGCAACTACAATGAGCAGTTCTTC.

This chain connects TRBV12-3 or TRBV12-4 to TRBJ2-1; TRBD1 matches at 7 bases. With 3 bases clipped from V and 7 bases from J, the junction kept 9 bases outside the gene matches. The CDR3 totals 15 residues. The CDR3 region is CASSFSQGVENEQFF. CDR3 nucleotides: TGTGCCAGCAGTTTCAGTCAGGGGGTTGAGAATGAGCAGTTCTTC.

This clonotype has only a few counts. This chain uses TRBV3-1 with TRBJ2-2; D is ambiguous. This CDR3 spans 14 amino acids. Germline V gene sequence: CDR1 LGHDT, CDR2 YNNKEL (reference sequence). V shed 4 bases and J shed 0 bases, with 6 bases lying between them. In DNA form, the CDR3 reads TGTGCCAGCAGCCGCTTCGCGAACACCGGGGAGCTGTTTTTT. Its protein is CASSRFANTGELFF. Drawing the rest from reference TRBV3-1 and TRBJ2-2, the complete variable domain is DTAVSQTPKYLVTQMGNDKSIKCEQNLGHDTMYWYKQDSKKFLKIMFSYNNKELIINETVPNRFSPKSPDKAHLNLHINSLELGDSAVYFCASSRFANTGELFFGEGSRLTVL.

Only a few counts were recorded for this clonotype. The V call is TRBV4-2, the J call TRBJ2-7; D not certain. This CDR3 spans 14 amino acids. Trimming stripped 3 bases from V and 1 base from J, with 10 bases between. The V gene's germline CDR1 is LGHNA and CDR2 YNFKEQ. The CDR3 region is CASSQGGTSYEQYF. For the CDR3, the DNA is TGTGCCAGCAGCCAGGGCGGAACATCCTACGAGCAGTACTTC.

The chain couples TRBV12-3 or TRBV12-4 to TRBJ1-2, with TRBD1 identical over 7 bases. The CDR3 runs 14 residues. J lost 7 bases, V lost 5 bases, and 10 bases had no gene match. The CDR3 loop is CASSPKQGFSGYTF. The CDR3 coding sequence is TGTGCCAGCAGTCCTAAACAGGGGTTCAGTGGCTACACCTTC.

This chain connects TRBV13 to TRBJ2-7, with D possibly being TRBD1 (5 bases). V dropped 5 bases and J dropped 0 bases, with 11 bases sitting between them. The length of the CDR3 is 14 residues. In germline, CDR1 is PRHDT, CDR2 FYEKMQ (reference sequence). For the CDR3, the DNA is TGTGCCAGCAGCGACAGCTTCAGCTCCTACGAGCAGTACTTC. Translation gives CASSDSFSSYEQYF.

As DNA, the CDR3 is TGCAGTGCTATCCGGACTAGCGGGAGACACCGAACTAGCACAGATACGCAGTATTTT. This translates into CSAIRTSGRHRTSTDTQYF. The chain has TRBV20-1 and TRBJ2-3; TRBD2 matches 13 bases. Germline CDR1 and CDR2: DFQATT and SNEGSKA (reference sequence). With V trimmed by 4 bases and J by 0 bases, 13 bases remained unmatched. The CDR3 is 19 residues long.

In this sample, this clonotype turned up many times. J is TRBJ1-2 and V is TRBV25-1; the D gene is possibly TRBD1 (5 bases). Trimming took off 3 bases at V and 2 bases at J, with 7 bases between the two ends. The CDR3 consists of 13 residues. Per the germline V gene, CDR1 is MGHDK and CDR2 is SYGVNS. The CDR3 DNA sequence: TGTGCCAGCAGTGAGTCAGGGAACTATGGCTACACCTTC. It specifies CASSESGNYGYTF.

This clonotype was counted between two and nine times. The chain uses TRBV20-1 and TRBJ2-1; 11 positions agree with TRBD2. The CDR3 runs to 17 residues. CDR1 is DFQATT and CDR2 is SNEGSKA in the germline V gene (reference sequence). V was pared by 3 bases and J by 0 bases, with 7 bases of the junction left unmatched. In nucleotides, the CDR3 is TGCAGTGCTAGGCTTAGACTAGCGGGGATCTCCTACAATGAGCAGTTCTTC. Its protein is CSARLRLAGISYNEQFF.

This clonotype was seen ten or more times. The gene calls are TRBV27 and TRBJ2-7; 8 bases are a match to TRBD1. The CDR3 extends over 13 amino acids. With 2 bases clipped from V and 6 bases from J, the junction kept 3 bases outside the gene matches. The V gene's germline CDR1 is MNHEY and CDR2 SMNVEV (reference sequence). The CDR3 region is CASSLGQGTEQYF. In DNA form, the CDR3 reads TGTGCCAGCAGTTTAGGACAGGGCACCGAGCAGTACTTC.

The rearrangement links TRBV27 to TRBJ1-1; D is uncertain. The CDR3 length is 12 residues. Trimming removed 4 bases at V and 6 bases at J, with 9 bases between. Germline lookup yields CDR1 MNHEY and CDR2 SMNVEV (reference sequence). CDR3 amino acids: CASSSALAEAFF. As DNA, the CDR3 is TGTGCCAGCAGTTCAGCATTGGCTGAAGCTTTCTTT.

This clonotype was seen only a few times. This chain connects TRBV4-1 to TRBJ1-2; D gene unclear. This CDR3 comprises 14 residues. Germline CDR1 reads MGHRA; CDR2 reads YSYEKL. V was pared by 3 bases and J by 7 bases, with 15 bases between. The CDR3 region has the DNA TGCGCCAGCAGCCATGAAGGGCTTGTGGGTGGCTACACCTTC. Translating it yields CASSHEGLVGGYTF.

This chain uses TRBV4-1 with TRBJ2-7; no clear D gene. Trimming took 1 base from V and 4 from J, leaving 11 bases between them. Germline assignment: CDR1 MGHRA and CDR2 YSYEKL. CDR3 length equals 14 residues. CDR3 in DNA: TGCGCCAGCAGCCAAGGGAACCAACTATACGAGCAGTACTTC. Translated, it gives CASSQGNQLYEQYF.

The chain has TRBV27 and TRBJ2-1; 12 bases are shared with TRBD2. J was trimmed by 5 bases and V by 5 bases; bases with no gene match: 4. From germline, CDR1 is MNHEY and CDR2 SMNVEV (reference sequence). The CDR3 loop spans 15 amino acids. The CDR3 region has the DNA TGTGCCAGCAGTCATACTAGCGGGGGGCACAATGAGCAGTTCTTC. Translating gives CASSHTSGGHNEQFF.

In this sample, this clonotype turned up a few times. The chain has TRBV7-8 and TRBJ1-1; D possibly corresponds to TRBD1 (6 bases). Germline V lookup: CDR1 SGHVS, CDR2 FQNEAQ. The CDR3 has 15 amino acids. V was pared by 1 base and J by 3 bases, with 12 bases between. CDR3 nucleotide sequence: TGTGCCAGCAGCTTAGTACACAGGGATCACACTGAAGCTTTCTTT. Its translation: CASSLVHRDHTEAFF. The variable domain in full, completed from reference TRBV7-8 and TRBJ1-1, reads GAGVSQSPRYKVAKRGQDVALRCDPISGHVSLFWYQQALGQGPEFLTYFQNEAQLDKSGLPSDRFFAERPEGSVSTLKIQRTQQEDSAVYLCASSLVHRDHTEAFFGQGTRLTVV.

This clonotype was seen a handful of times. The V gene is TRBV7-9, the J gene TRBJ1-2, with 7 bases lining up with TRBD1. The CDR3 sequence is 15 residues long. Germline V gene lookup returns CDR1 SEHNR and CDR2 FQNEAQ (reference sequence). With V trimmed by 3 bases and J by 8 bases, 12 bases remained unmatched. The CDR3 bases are TGTGCCAGCAGCTTGGGGGACAGCACCTCTATAGGCTACACCTTC. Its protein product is CASSLGDSTSIGYTF.

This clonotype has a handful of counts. The CDR3 here is CSVQEASGSDTQYF. CDR3 sequence (DNA): TGCAGCGTCCAGGAAGCTAGCGGCTCGGATACGCAGTATTTT. The chain links TRBV29-1 to TRBJ2-3; the match to TRBD2 covers 7 bases. This CDR3 is built from 14 residues. Trimming removed 6 bases from V and 6 bases from J; junction bases left unmatched: 12. Germline V gene sequence: CDR1 SQVTM, CDR2 ANQGSEA.

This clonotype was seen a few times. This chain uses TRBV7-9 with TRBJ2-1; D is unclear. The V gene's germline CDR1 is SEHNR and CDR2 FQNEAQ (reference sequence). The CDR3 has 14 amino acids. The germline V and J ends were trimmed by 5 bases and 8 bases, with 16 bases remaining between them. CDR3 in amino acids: CASSQAPPRYEQFF. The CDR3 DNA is TGTGCCAGCAGCCAAGCGCCGCCGCGCTATGAGCAGTTCTTC.

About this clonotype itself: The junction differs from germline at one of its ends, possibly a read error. The CDR3, as DNA: TGCAGTGCCCCTAGGGACAGGGGTAACTATTCACCCCTCAACTTT. Amino acids: CSAPRDRGNYSPLNF. This chain links TRBV20-1 with TRBJ1-6, with 10 bases fitting TRBD1. The germline V gene encodes CDR1 DFQATT and CDR2 SNEGSKA (reference sequence). This CDR3 contains 15 residues.

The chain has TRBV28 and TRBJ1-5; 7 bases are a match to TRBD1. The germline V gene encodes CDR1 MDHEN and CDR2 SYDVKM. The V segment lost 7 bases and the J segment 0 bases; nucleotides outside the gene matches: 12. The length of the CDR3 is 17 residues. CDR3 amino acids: CASILTSGQNSNQPQHF. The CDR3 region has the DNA TGTGCCAGCATCCTAACGTCGGGACAGAATAGCAATCAGCCCCAGCATTTT.

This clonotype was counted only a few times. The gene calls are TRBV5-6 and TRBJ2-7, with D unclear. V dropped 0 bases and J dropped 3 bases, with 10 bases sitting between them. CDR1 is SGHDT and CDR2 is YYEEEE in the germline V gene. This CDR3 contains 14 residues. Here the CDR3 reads CASSLGIGIYEQYF. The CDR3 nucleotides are TGTGCCAGCAGCTTGGGAATAGGGATCTACGAGCAGTACTTC. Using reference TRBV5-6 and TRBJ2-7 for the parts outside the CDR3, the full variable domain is DAGVTQSPTHLIKTRGQQVTLRCSPKSGHDTVSWYQQALGQGPQFIFQYYEEEERQRGNFPDRFSGHQFPNYSSELNVNALLLGDSALYLCASSLGIGIYEQYFGPGTRLTVT.

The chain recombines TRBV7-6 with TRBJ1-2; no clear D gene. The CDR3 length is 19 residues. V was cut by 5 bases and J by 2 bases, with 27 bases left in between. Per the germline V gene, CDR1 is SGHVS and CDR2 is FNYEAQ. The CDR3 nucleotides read TGTGCCAGCAGCCCCCGGAGCTTTGTTCCAGGAGAGGGAAACTATGGCTACACCTTC. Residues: CASSPRSFVPGEGNYGYTF.